This is a list of T cell receptor beta chains from one sample in a study of cytomegalovirus exposure and HLA in healthy donors. Data came from immunoSEQ multiplex PCR; TCRdb stores just in-frame clones and leaves some out. The sample consists of 150,000 to 200,000 clones, roughly 79% of them appearing once. Sample: PBMCs. All receptors derive from a woman in her 30s in good health and CMV-seropositive. Each CDR3 is given with its conserved first and last residue. A D gene is named only where the DNA matches it firmly. Rows give clone size only sometimes, using once, few, many, or a class for an expanded clone.

TRBD2	TRBJ2-4	15	TRBV10-2	.	TGCGCCAGCAGTGAGCCACAGCGGGGCAAAAACATTCAGTACTTC	CASSEPQRGKNIQYF
TRBD1	TRBJ1-6	15	TRBV6-5	.	TGTGCCAGCAGTAAAAACGGACAGGGTAATTCACCCCTCCACTTT	CASSKNGQGNSPLHF
TRBD2	TRBJ2-5	17	TRBV4-2	.	TGTGCCAGCAGCCAAGGGGGTAGCGGGAGGACGGGGGAGACCCAGTACTTC	CASSQGGSGRTGETQYF
TRBD1	TRBJ1-5	13	TRBV19	few	TGTGCCACTCGGGACAGTCCGAATCAGCCCCAGCATTTT	CATRDSPNQPQHF
TRBD1	TRBJ2-7	14	TRBV6-5	.	TGTGCCAGCAGTTCCACGGGACAGTCCTACGAGCAGTACTTC	CASSSTGQSYEQYF
.	TRBJ1-2	13	TRBV4-3	.	TGCGCCAGCAGCCGGGGCGACTCCTATGGCTACACCTTC	CASSRGDSYGYTF
TRBD1	TRBJ1-1	12	TRBV7-2	.	TGTGCCAGCAGCGACCGGGACAGGAAAGCTTTCTTT	CASSDRDRKAFF
.	TRBJ1-5	15	TRBV12-5	.	TGTGCTAGTGGTTTGGTAGAGTCCGGCAATCAGCCCCAGCATTTT	CASGLVESGNQPQHF
.	TRBJ1-3	12	TRBV6-6	.	TGTGCCAGCAGGCATCTAACCAACACCATATATTTT	CASRHLTNTIYF
TRBD2	TRBJ2-5	14	TRBV2	.	TGTGCCAGCAGTGACGGGGGGGCCCAAGAGACCCAGTACTTC	CASSDGGAQETQYF
TRBD2	TRBJ2-1	13	TRBV6-6	.	TGTGCCAGCAGGGGAGGGTTCGACAATGAGCAGTTCTTC	CASRGGFDNEQFF
TRBD1	TRBJ2-7	14	TRBV5-5	.	TGTGCCAGCAGCATCCGGGACAGGGGCTACGAGCAGTACTTC	CASSIRDRGYEQYF
TRBD2	TRBJ2-1	16	TRBV9	.	TGTGCCAGCAGCACAGGGACTAGCGGGATCGACAATGAGCAGTTCTTC	CASSTGTSGIDNEQFF
.	TRBJ1-2	16	TRBV2	.	TGTGCCAGCAGTCTAGTACAGGGCCCCAGTAACTATGGCTACACCTTC	CASSLVQGPSNYGYTF
.	TRBJ1-5	14	TRBV5-4	.	TGTGCCAGCAGCCTAGGGGGTGGCAATCAGCCCCAGCATTTT	CASSLGGGNQPQHF
.	TRBJ2-7	11	TRBV29-1	.	TGCAGCGTTTCAGGGGCCTACGAGCAGTACTTC	CSVSGAYEQYF
.	TRBJ2-2	13	TRBV2	.	TGTGCCAGCAGTGAAATTGCGGCCGGGGAGCTGTTTTTT	CASSEIAAGELFF
TRBD1	TRBJ2-1	14	TRBV15	.	TGTGCCACCAGCCAAGTAGGGACAGACAATGAGCAGTTCTTC	CATSQVGTDNEQFF
TRBD1	TRBJ1-5	13	TRBV10-1	.	TGCGCCAGCGGACAGGGGGGAAGACAGCCCCAGCATTTT	CASGQGGRQPQHF
TRBD1	TRBJ1-6	14	TRBV30	.	TGTGCCTGGAGTGTGGGACAGAGTAATTCACCCCTCCACTTT	CAWSVGQSNSPLHF
.	TRBJ1-1	14	TRBV7-9	once	TGTGCCAGCAGCTTAATTACAGGGAACACTGAAGCTTTCTTT	CASSLITGNTEAFF
TRBD1	TRBJ1-2	14	TRBV6-5	few	TGTGCCAGCAGTTTGACAGGGCTGAACTATGGCTACACCTTC	CASSLTGLNYGYTF
TRBD1	TRBJ1-6	15	TRBV5-6	.	TGTGCCAGCAGCTCGAAGACAGGGTATAATTCACCCCTCCACTTT	CASSSKTGYNSPLHF
TRBD2	TRBJ2-1	16	TRBV9	.	TGTGCCAGCACCCTAGGGGGGACTAGCGGGATCCATGAGCAGTTCTTC	CASTLGGTSGIHEQFF
.	TRBJ1-5	14	TRBV19	.	TGTGCCAGTAGTTCCTCACGAGGGAATGAGCCCCAGCATTTT	CASSSSRGNEPQHF
.	TRBJ1-4	12	TRBV2	.	TGTGCCAGCAGTGCAGAGGGTGAAAAACTGTTTTTT	CASSAEGEKLFF
TRBD1	TRBJ2-7	17	TRBV28	.	TGTGCCAGCAGTCTTTTCTCCTTTAGGACAGGGACCCCCGAGCAGTACTTC	CASSLFSFRTGTPEQYF